The 30 T cell receptor beta chains listed next were all sequenced from one sample in a study of OX40 agonist ivuxolimab in advanced cancers. This table comes from immunoSEQ multiplex PCR, and its TCRdb copy is limited to in-frame clones, with some not included. This sample has approximately 68,000 clones, with 82% found just once. Sequences were derived from CD4+ or CD8+ T cells sorted from blood, sampled in a trial of the OX40 agonist ivuxolimab. The receptors were gathered from an adult with an advanced solid tumor such as melanoma, head and neck, liver or kidney cancer.

The rearrangement joins TRBV30 to TRBJ2-3, with a possible D match to TRBD2 (6 bases). CDR1 GTSNPN and CDR2 SVGIG come from the germline V gene (reference sequence). V shed 4 bases and J shed 6 bases, with 17 bases lying between them. The CDR3 is 14 residues long. The CDR3 is CAWTKGLDGDTQYF. The CDR3 DNA is TGTGCCTGGACGAAGGGACTCGATGGGGATACGCAGTATTTT.

The rearrangement links TRBV30 to TRBJ1-2; the match to TRBD1 covers 7 bases. Germline lookup yields CDR1 GTSNPN and CDR2 SVGIG (reference sequence). The CDR3 totals 13 residues. The ends lost 1 base at V and 4 bases at J; junction bases unmatched: 3. In DNA, the CDR3 is TGTGCCTGGAGTGCGACAGGGATCTATGGCTACACCTTC. Translating gives CAWSATGIYGYTF.

The rearrangement links TRBV28 to TRBJ2-5; D may be TRBD2 (5 bases). Germline CDR1 and CDR2: MDHEN and SYDVKM. Trimming stripped 5 bases from V and 2 bases from J, with 12 bases between. The CDR3 length is 14 residues. Here the CDR3 reads CASSSGWAQETQYF. The CDR3 DNA reads as TGTGCCAGCAGTAGCGGCTGGGCACAAGAGACCCAGTACTTC.

The V and J genes are TRBV11-3 and TRBJ2-3, with D tentatively TRBD2 (7 bases). CDR1 and CDR2 from the germline V gene are SGHNT and YENEEA. Trimming took 1 base from V and 3 from J, leaving 11 bases between them. The CDR3 runs to 15 residues. Here the CDR3 reads CASSLGGGGTDTQYF. As DNA, the CDR3 is TGTGCCAGCAGCTTAGGAGGGGGGGGGACAGATACGCAGTATTTT.

This chain uses TRBV30 with TRBJ2-7; unclear D gene. Trimming left V 4 bases short and J 0 bases short, with 10 bases between. The CDR3 length is 13 residues. Germline V gene lookup returns CDR1 GTSNPN and CDR2 SVGIG (reference sequence). For the CDR3, the DNA is TGTGCCTGGAACCCGGGCCCCTCCTACGAGCAGTACTTC. The encoded protein is CAWNPGPSYEQYF.

This chain joins TRBV6-6 and TRBJ2-5; 10 nucleotides align to TRBD2. The trim removed 4 bases at V and 6 bases at J, leaving 5 bases unmatched. Germline CDR1 reads MNHNY; CDR2 reads SVGAGI (reference sequence). The CDR3 is 14 residues long. The CDR3, as DNA: TGTGCCAGCAGTTTTAGCGGGGGGCCCCAGACCCAGTACTTC. Encoded protein: CASSFSGGPQTQYF.

The chain links TRBV4-3 to TRBJ2-1, with a tentative D call TRBD2 (6 bases). This CDR3 is built from 15 residues. Per the germline V gene, CDR1 is LGHNA and CDR2 is YSLEER. The germline V and J ends were trimmed by 0 bases and 10 bases, with 16 bases remaining between them. The CDR3 coding sequence is TGCGCCAGCAGCCAAGATTCGACGGGAGAGAGGGAGCAGTTCTTC. Amino acids: CASSQDSTGEREQFF.

V gene TRBV18 combines with J gene TRBJ2-1; a weak D match, TRBD1 (5 bases). The CDR3 loop spans 14 amino acids. CDR1 and CDR2 from the germline V gene are KGHSH and LQKENI. The V end was cut by 6 bases, the J end by 3 bases, with 12 bases between. The CDR3 DNA reads TGTGCCAGCTCTCGGACACCCAGCTACAATGAGCAGTTCTTC. Protein product: CASSRTPSYNEQFF. The full variable domain, completed using reference TRBV18 and TRBJ2-1, is NAGVMQNPRHLVRRRGQEARLRCSPMKGHSHVYWYRQLPEEGLKFMVYLQKENIIDESGMPKERFSAEFPKEGPSILRIQQVVRGDSAAYFCASSRTPSYNEQFFGPGTRLTVL.

CDR3 residues: CASDPGRGAPTGTGELFF. The CDR3, as DNA: TGTGCCTCCGACCCAGGGCGGGGGGCCCCCACGGGGACCGGGGAGCTGTTTTTT. This rearrangement joins TRBV10-3 to TRBJ2-2, with TRBD2 identical over 8 bases. This CDR3 has 18 residues. CDR1 is ENHRY, CDR2 SYGVKD, per germline. Losses at the gene ends were 11 bases for V and 5 bases for J; bases not matched to a gene: 22.

This clone was seen a single time. The chain is built from TRBV28 and TRBJ2-1; a possible D gene is TRBD1 (6 bases). There are 15 residues in the CDR3. V was trimmed by 9 bases and J by 3 bases, leaving 18 bases between them. The germline CDR1 and CDR2 sequences are MDHEN and SYDVKM. The chain's CDR3 is CASTPNRAGYNEQFF. The DNA of the CDR3 is TGTGCCAGTACTCCCAACAGGGCCGGCTACAATGAGCAGTTCTTC.

The chain couples TRBV5-1 to TRBJ1-1; 7 positions match TRBD1. The CDR3 contains 13 residues. Looked up from germline, CDR1 is SGHRS and CDR2 is YFSETQ. Trimming took 5 bases from V and 0 from J; bases not matched to a gene: 1. CDR3 coding DNA: TGCGCCAGCAGAGGGGGCATGAACACTGAAGCTTTCTTT. Protein: CASRGGMNTEAFF.

V usage is TRBV5-4 and J usage is TRBJ2-1; D is unclear. The CDR3 length is 13 residues. The V gene lost 3 bases and the J gene lost 4 bases, with 8 bases spanning the gap. Germline V CDR1 and CDR2: SGHNT, YYREEE (reference sequence). The CDR3 loop is CASSYDEYNEQFF. The CDR3 DNA sequence: TGTGCCAGCAGCTATGACGAGTACAATGAGCAGTTCTTC.

The chain carries TRBV4-1 and TRBJ2-3; no definite D call. This CDR3 is 14 amino acids long. V was shortened by 2 bases and J by 2 bases, with 8 bases between the two germline ends. CDR1 is MGHRA and CDR2 is YSYEKL in the germline V gene. The CDR3 DNA sequence: TGCGCCAGCAGCCAAATCGGCACCACAGATACGCAGTATTTT. This codes for CASSQIGTTDTQYF.

This clone was picked up a small number of times. This sequence joins TRBV7-2 and TRBJ1-2; D uncertain. Germline V gene data show CDR1 as SGHTA and CDR2 as FQGNSA. The CDR3 contains 19 residues. V was shortened by 5 bases and J by 2 bases, with 27 bases between the two germline ends. Written as DNA, the CDR3 is TGTGCCAGCAGCCCACACACACTGGGTCCGGTGGCCAGAAACTATGGCTACACCTTC. It encodes CASSPHTLGPVARNYGYTF.

This clone came up a few times. The V gene is TRBV2, the J gene TRBJ2-7; 9 bases match TRBD1. Trimming removed 5 bases from V and 3 bases from J; junction bases left unmatched: 2. Per germline, CDR1 SNHLY and CDR2 FYNNEI. The length of the CDR3 is 13 residues. In DNA, the CDR3 is TGTGCCAGCAGTCGACAGGGGGACTACGAGCAGTACTTC. Translation: CASSRQGDYEQYF.

The chain employs TRBV7-2 and TRBJ2-3, with TRBD1 matching over 9 bases. The CDR3 extends over 13 amino acids. Trimming at V came to 9 bases and at J to 3 bases, leaving 4 bases not matched to a gene. Germline CDR1 SGHTA, CDR2 FQGNSA. The CDR3 DNA follows: TGTGCCAGTACAGGGGGCCGAACAGATACGCAGTATTTT. It encodes CASTGGRTDTQYF.

This sequence joins TRBV4-1 and TRBJ2-6; the D is unclear. This CDR3 is 17 amino acids long. Germline V CDR1 and CDR2: MGHRA, YSYEKL. V gave up 0 bases and J gave up 0 bases, with 9 bases separating them. The CDR3 sequence is CASSQEDWGSGANVLTF. The CDR3 DNA reads as TGCGCCAGCAGCCAAGAGGATTGGGGCTCTGGGGCCAACGTCCTGACTTTC.

V gene TRBV27 combines with J gene TRBJ1-2; perhaps TRBD1 as D (5 bases). Between the trimmed V and J ends, which lost 5 bases and 3 bases, there was a span of 13 bases. CDR1 is MNHEY and CDR2 is SMNVEV in the germline V gene (reference sequence). The CDR3 is 14 amino acids. The CDR3 sequence is CASSKNTGDYGYTF. CDR3 DNA: TGTGCCAGCAGTAAAAACACGGGGGACTATGGCTACACCTTC.

The CDR3 DNA is TGTGCCAGCAGTGACGCCGGGACTCAGGAGGAGACCCAGTACTTC. Its protein product is CASSDAGTQEETQYF. The chain joins TRBV5-8 to TRBJ2-5, with a possible D match to TRBD2 (6 bases). The CDR3 loop spans 15 amino acids. In germline, CDR1 is SGHTS, CDR2 YDEGEE. V lost 5 bases and J 5 bases, leaving 19 bases between the germline ends.

The chain employs TRBV7-7 and TRBJ2-5, with D perhaps given as TRBD1 or TRBD2 (5 bases each). Per the germline V gene, CDR1 is SSHAT and CDR2 is FNYEAQ (reference sequence). Trimming removed 5 bases from V and 0 bases from J, with 19 bases in between. The CDR3 sequence is 17 residues long. CDR3 in amino acids: CASSPLRDGTYQETQYF. The CDR3 DNA reads as TGTGCCAGCAGCCCCCTCCGGGACGGGACGTACCAAGAGACCCAGTACTTC.

This clone is labeled medium-sized (0.01 to 0.1%). This chain's CDR3 is CASRLGDSSYEQYF. CDR3 nucleotide sequence: TGTGCCAGCCGGTTAGGGGATAGCTCCTACGAGCAGTACTTC. This rearrangement joins TRBV2 to TRBJ2-7; tentatively, D is TRBD1 (5 bases). Germline values: CDR1 SNHLY, CDR2 FYNNEI. With 8 bases removed from V and 0 bases from J, the gap between germline ends came to 14 bases. This CDR3 comprises 14 residues. The entire variable domain, with the rest obtained from reference TRBV2 and TRBJ2-7, is as follows: EPEVTQTPSHQVTQMGQEVILRCVPISNHLYFYWYRQILGQKVEFLVSFYNNEISEKSEIFDDQFSVERPDGSNFTLKIRSTKLEDSAMYFCASRLGDSSYEQYFGPGTRLTVT.

Concerning this clone itself: Different DNA sequences within this sample yield the same CDR3. The genes are TRBV4-3 and TRBJ1-4; D not resolved. CDR3 length: 18 residues. The germline V gene has CDR1 LGHNA and CDR2 YSLEER. Trimming shortened V by 1 base and J by 0 bases, and 15 bases separated the two germline ends. The CDR3 sequence: CASSQVVPGFPTNEKLFF. In nucleotides, the CDR3 is TGCGCCAGCAGCCAAGTTGTCCCGGGCTTCCCAACTAATGAAAAACTGTTTTTT.

This clone was observed once. This rearrangement joins TRBV6-1 to TRBJ2-2; 12 positions match TRBD1. In germline, CDR1 is MNHNS, CDR2 SASEGT. V shed 6 bases, J shed 6 bases, and the junction held 5 bases outside the gene matches. The CDR3 covers 15 residues. CDR3 sequence reads: CASRPGQGASGELFF. Written as DNA, the CDR3 is TGTGCCAGCAGACCGGGACAGGGGGCGTCCGGGGAGCTGTTTTTT.

CDR3 residues: CASVGGAYNEQFF. Written as DNA, the CDR3 is TGTGCCAGCGTGGGGGGGGCCTACAATGAGCAGTTCTTC. The chain employs TRBV27 and TRBJ2-1; 7 bases are a match to TRBD2. Germline CDR1 and CDR2: MNHEY and SMNVEV (reference sequence). The CDR3 loop spans 13 amino acids. The J segment lost 2 bases and the V segment lost 8 bases, leaving 3 bases of the junction unmatched.

The chain links TRBV7-6 to TRBJ1-4, with 11 bases fitting TRBD1. The CDR3 contains 15 residues. With V trimmed by 6 bases and J by 12 bases, 12 bases remained unmatched. CDR1 SGHVS and CDR2 FNYEAQ come from the germline V gene. CDR3 sequence (DNA): TGTGCCAGCAGTGAGACACCGGGACAGGGGGTGGAACTGTTTTTT. It encodes CASSETPGQGVELFF. Filled out from reference TRBV7-6 and TRBJ1-4, the complete variable domain reads GAGVSQSPRYKVTKRGQDVALRCDPISGHVSLYWYRQALGQGPEFLTYFNYEAQQDKSGLPNDRFSAERPEGSISTLTIQRTEQRDSAMYRCASSETPGQGVELFFGSGTQLSVL.

V gene TRBV9 combines with J gene TRBJ2-2; TRBD2 is a possible D gene (6 bases). There are 15 residues in the CDR3. Looked up from germline, CDR1 is SGDLS and CDR2 is YYNGEE. Trimming took off 3 bases at V and 3 bases at J, with 12 bases between the two ends. CDR3 in amino acids: CASSGGLEYTGELFF. The CDR3 region has the DNA TGTGCCAGCAGCGGGGGACTTGAGTACACCGGGGAGCTGTTTTTT.

The V gene is TRBV2, the J gene TRBJ2-5; D is ambiguous. Germline CDR1 is SNHLY and CDR2 is FYNNEI. V shed 2 bases and J shed 4 bases, with 5 bases lying between them. CDR3 size: 12 residues. CDR3 region: CASSESIETQYF. For the CDR3, the DNA is TGTGCCAGCAGTGAAAGTATAGAGACCCAGTACTTC.

The chain carries TRBV25-1 and TRBJ1-6; D not certain. Germline CDR1 MGHDK, CDR2 SYGVNS. The CDR3 length is 16 residues. V was trimmed by 1 base and J by 8 bases, leaving 15 bases between them. Here the CDR3 reads CASSELREARDSPLHF. CDR3 bases: TGTGCCAGCAGTGAATTGCGAGAGGCTCGGGATTCACCCCTCCACTTT. Filled out from reference TRBV25-1 and TRBJ1-6, the complete variable domain reads EADIYQTPRYLVIGTGKKITLECSQTMGHDKMYWYQQDPGMELHLIHYSYGVNSTEKGDLSSESTVSRIRTEHFPLTLESARPSHTSQYLCASSELREARDSPLHFGNGTRLTVT.

This rearrangement joins TRBV7-6 to TRBJ2-2; 7 bases agree with TRBD2. The germline V gene has CDR1 SGHVS and CDR2 FNYEAQ. V gave up 5 bases and J gave up 6 bases; unmatched junction bases: 12. The length of the CDR3 is 16 residues. CDR3 region: CASSLRDGLGAGELFF. Written as DNA, the CDR3 is TGTGCCAGCAGCCTGAGGGATGGACTAGGGGCCGGGGAGCTGTTTTTT.

The chain uses TRBV4-1 and TRBJ2-5; D might be TRBD1 (6 bases). CDR1 and CDR2 (germline): MGHRA, YSYEKL. The CDR3 sequence is 17 residues long. The ends were cut back, 4 bases at V and 5 bases at J, with 23 bases in the middle. The CDR3 bases are TGCGCCAGCAGCCCCTACCCAAAACAGGGTACGAGGGAGACCCAGTACTTC. Protein: CASSPYPKQGTRETQYF.